The clone carrying this T cell receptor (beta chain) was counted between two and nine times. CDR3 length equals 13 residues. Trimming left V 4 bases short and J 5 bases short, with 12 bases between. Looked up from germline, CDR1 is KGHSH and CDR2 is LQKENI. These data are taken from a study of T-cell reconstitution after alpha-beta-depleted transplantation in children. Construction of the TCRbeta library involved unique molecular identifiers. TCRdb reanalysed the PCR reads using MiXCR and keeps one entry per CDR3 protein. The repertoire consists of 500,000 to 600,000 distinct CDR3 sequences, with about 33% occurring once and the leading ten covering less than 2.5%.

The sample here was PBMCs from the stem cell graft donor, taken from the stem cell graft. The clonotype comes from a human donor who donated a stem cell graft to a child with aplastic anemia. V gene TRBV18 combines with J gene TRBJ2-7; D gene uncertain. CDR3 protein: CASSQRTGHEQYF. The CDR3 region has the DNA TGTGCCAGCTCACAGAGAACCGGCCACGAGCAGTACTTC.